The rows below give T cell receptor beta chains drawn from one sample of a study of T cells expressing NK-cell markers. TCRdb reprocessed the 5' RACE reads, with one entry per CDR3 protein and no DNA. Its table lists about 450,000 distinct CDR3 sequences. Input material: blood T cells: a sorted CD56 or NKG2C T cell subset, CD4+ or CD8+ T cells, or bulk PBMC T cells (not recorded which). The receptors stem from a woman aged 18 to 75 in good health. Each CDR3 is given with its conserved first and last residue.

j_call v_call cdr3_aa
TRBJ2-6 TRBV11-2 CASSLPGLNYTSGANVLTF
TRBJ1-5 TRBV19 CASSPWINSNQPQHF
TRBJ2-3 TRBV6-5 CASSSGQGGGFRGTQYF
TRBJ2-2 TRBV12-3/TRBV12-4 CASSNRGNTGELFF
TRBJ2-5 TRBV28 CASSFLAQSRETQYF
TRBJ2-3 TRBV19 CASRIRGTDTQYF
TRBJ1-1 TRBV20-1 CSAREAHLNTEAFF
TRBJ2-5 TRBV7-9 CASSGGVRVKEDTQYF
TRBJ2-3 TRBV29-1 CSVWPGLSTDTQYF
TRBJ1-5 TRBV6-5 CASSYGGRGSNQPQHF
TRBJ2-2 TRBV6-1 CASSEEAGGTGELFF